The clone carrying this T cell receptor beta chain was counted once. The antigen remains unidentified. This specimen belongs to a study of tumor and adjacent non-tumor tissue in lung cancer. The library came from three nested PCR rounds adapted from ARM-PCR protocols. MiXCR, run by TCRdb on the multiplex PCR reads, gives a single entry per CDR3 protein. The data hold 200,000 to 250,000 distinct CDR3 sequences, with about 71% observed a single time. This sample's RNA came from whole unsorted tissue. Study-level points and caveats: Significantly higher TCR diversity was found in tumor than normal lung.

The CDR3 length is 14 residues. The trim removed 6 bases at V and 6 bases at J, leaving 10 bases unmatched. Germline CDR1 DFQATT, CDR2 SNEGSKA (reference sequence). Sequenced input: lung tumor tissue. V is TRBV20-1 and J is TRBJ2-4, with 8 bases that match TRBD2. The TCR originated in a man aged 55 to 70 with non-small cell lung cancer. The CDR3 loop is CSARTSRRGNIQYF. CDR3 coding DNA: TGCAGTGCACGGACTAGCAGGAGAGGAAACATTCAGTACTTC.